This T cell receptor beta chain was profiled in a study of blood T cells in healthy people across ages. The study, taken as a whole, reports: Researchers report that TCR beta diversity correlated strongly with naive T cell percentage. Both naive CD4+ cell counts and diversity were greater in long-lived donors than in aged donors.

This clonotype was counted between two and nine times. What it binds is not known. The use of a sample-barcoded 5' primer and a J-beta primer mix characterized a second PCR of about 7 to 12 cycles. Sequencing yielded, for each sample, at least 2.5 million paired-end reads carrying CDR3. TCRdb re-called the 5' RACE reads with MiXCR, one entry per CDR3 protein. The sample carries roughly 500,000 distinct CDR3 sequences, 27% recorded once. The germline V gene has CDR1 MGHRA and CDR2 YSYEKL. This CDR3 has 19 residues. V shed 1 base and J 0 bases; nucleotides not matched to a gene: 7. This rearrangement joins TRBV4-1 to TRBJ2-1; TRBD2 aligns across 12 bases. The source is a woman in her seventies in good health. The material sequenced was blood. The CDR3 reads CASSQARTSGTSSYNEQFF. Here the CDR3 DNA reads TGCGCCAGCAGCCAAGCTCGGACTAGCGGGACATCCTCCTACAATGAGCAGTTCTTC.